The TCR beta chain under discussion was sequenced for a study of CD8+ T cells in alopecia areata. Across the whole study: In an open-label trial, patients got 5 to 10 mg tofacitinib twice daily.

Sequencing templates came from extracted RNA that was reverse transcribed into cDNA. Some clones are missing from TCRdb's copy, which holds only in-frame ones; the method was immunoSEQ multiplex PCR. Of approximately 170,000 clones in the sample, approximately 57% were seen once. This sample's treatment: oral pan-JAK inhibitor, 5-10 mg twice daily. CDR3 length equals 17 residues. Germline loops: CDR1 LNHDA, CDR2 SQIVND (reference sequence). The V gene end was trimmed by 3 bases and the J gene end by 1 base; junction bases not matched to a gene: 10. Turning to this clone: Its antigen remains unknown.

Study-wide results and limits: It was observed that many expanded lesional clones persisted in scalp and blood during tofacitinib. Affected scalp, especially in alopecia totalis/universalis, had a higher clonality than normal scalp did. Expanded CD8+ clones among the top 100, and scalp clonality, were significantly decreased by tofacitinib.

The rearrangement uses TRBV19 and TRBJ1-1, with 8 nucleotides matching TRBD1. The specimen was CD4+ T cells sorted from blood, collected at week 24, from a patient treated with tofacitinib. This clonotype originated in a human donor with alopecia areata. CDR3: CASSIQAGGLSNTEAFF. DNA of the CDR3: TGTGCCAGTAGTATCCAGGCAGGGGGCCTTTCGAACACTGAAGCTTTCTTT.